This TCR beta chain was obtained from a study of blood T cell repertoires in COVID-19. The assay was immunoSEQ multiplex PCR, and TCRdb's table has in-frame clones only and misses some. The table includes roughly 250,000 clones, 75% to 90% detected once. Participants were aged about 18 to 100 years from approximately 23 US areas. Grouping used clinical history reported by participants in a survey and questionnaire. Someone with COVID-19 had been met by exposed participants within 2 weeks before study entry. The germline CDR1 and CDR2 sequences are SGDLS and YYNGEE. The CDR3 contains 16 residues. V lost 3 bases, J lost 3 bases, and 6 bases stayed unmatched.

The chain carries TRBV9 and TRBJ1-4, with 9 nucleotides matching TRBD1. The sequenced sample was PBMCs or T cells enriched from blood (not recorded which). The receptor comes from a woman aged 40-49 years who had been exposed to COVID-19. This chain's CDR3 is CASSAETGGSNEKLFF. The CDR3 coding sequence is TGTGCCAGCAGCGCCGAGACAGGGGGGTCTAATGAAAAACTGTTTTTT.